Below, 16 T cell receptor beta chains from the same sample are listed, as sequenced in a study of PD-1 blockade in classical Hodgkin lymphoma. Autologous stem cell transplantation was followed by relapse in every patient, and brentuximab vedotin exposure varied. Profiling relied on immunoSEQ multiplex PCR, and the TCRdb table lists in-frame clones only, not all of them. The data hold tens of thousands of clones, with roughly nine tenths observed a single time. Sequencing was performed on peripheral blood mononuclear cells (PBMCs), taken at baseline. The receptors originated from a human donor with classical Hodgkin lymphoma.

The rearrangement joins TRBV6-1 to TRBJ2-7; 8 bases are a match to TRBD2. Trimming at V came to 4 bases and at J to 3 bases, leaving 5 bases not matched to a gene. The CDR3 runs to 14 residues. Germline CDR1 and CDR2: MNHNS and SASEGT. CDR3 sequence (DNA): TGTGCCAGCAGTGTTAGCGGGAACATCTACGAGCAGTACTTC. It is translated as CASSVSGNIYEQYF.

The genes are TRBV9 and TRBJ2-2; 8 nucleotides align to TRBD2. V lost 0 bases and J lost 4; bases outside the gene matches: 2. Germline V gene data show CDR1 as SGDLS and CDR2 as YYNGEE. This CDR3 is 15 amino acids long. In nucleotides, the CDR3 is TGTGCCAGCAGCGTAGCTAGCGGGTTCACCGGGGAGCTGTTTTTT. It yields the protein CASSVASGFTGELFF. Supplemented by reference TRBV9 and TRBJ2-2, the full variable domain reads DSGVTQTPKHLITATGQRVTLRCSPRSGDLSVYWYQQSLDQGLQFLIQYYNGEERAKGNILERFSAQQFPDLHSELNLSSLELGDSALYFCASSVASGFTGELFFGEGSRLTVL.

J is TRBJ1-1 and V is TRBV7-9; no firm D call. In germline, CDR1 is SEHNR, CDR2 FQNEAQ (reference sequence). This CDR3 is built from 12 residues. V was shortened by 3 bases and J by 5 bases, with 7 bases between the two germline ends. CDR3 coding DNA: TGTGCCAGCAGCTTGGCGGGAACTGAAGCTTTCTTT. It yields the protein CASSLAGTEAFF.

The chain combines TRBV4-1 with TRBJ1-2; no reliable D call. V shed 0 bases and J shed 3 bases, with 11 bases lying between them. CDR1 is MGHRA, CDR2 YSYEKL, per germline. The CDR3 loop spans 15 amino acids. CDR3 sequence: CASSQERQSYYGYTF. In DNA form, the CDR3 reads TGCGCCAGCAGCCAAGAACGGCAGTCATACTATGGCTACACCTTC.

For the CDR3, the DNA is TGCAGCGTTGAAGGGGTCCAGCGGCGCCTGAGAAATACGCAGTATTTT. The encoded protein is CSVEGVQRRLRNTQYF. V usage is TRBV29-1 and J usage is TRBJ2-3; D is perhaps TRBD2 (5 bases). The V end was cut by 1 base, the J end by 7 bases, with 21 bases between. This CDR3 contains 16 residues. From germline, CDR1 is SQVTM and CDR2 ANQGSEA.

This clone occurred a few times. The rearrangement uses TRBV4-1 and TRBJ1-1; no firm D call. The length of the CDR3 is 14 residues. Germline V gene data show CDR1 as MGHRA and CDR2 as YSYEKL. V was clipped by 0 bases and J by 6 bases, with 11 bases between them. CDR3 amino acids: CASSQEYSEAEAFF. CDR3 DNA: TGCGCCAGCAGCCAAGAGTACAGCGAGGCTGAAGCTTTCTTT.

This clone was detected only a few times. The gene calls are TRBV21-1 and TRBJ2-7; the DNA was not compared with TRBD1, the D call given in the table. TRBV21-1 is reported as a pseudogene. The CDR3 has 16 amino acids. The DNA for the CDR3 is TGTGCCAGCAGCGCCCCCCCGGGACAGGCGAACTACGAGCAGTACTTC. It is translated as CASSAPPGQANYEQYF.

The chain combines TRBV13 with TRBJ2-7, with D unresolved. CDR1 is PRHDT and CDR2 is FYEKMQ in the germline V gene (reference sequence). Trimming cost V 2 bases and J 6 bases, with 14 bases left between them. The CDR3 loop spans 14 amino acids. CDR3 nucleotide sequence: TGTGCCAGCAGCTTAACTCACGGTAGTAGCGAGCAGTACTTC. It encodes CASSLTHGSSEQYF. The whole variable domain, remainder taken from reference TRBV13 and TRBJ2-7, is AAGVIQSPRHLIKEKRETATLKCYPIPRHDTVYWYQQGPGQDPQFLISFYEKMQSDKGSIPDRFSAQQFSDYHSELNMSSLELGDSALYFCASSLTHGSSEQYFGPGTRLTVT.

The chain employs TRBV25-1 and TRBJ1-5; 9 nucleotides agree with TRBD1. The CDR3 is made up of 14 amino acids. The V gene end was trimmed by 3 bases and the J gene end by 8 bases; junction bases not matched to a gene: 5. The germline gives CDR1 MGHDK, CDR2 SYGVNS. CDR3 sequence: CASSDSGQGKPQHF. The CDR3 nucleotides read TGTGCCAGCAGTGACTCTGGACAGGGGAAGCCCCAGCATTTT.

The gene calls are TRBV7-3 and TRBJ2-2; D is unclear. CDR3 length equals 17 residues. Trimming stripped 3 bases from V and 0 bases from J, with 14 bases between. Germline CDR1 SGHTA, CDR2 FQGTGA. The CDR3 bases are TGTGCCAGCAGCTTCCGGTCCCCTGGCGCGAACACCGGGGAGCTGTTTTTT. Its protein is CASSFRSPGANTGELFF.

CDR3 region: CASSPTGETQYF. For the CDR3, the DNA is TGTGCCAGCAGCCCCACGGGAGAGACCCAGTACTTC. The V call is TRBV5-6, the J call TRBJ2-5; D uncertain. Trimming stripped 4 bases from V and 4 bases from J, with 8 bases between. CDR1 and CDR2 (germline): SGHDT, YYEEEE. This CDR3 comprises 12 residues. Full variable domain (remainder filled in from reference TRBV5-6 and TRBJ2-5): DAGVTQSPTHLIKTRGQQVTLRCSPKSGHDTVSWYQQALGQGPQFIFQYYEEEERQRGNFPDRFSGHQFPNYSSELNVNALLLGDSALYLCASSPTGETQYFGPGTRLLVL.

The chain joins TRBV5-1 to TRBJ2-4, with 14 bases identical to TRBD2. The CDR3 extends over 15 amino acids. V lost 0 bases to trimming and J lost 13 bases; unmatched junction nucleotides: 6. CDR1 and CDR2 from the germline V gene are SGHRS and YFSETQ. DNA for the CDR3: TGCGCCAGCAGCTTGGAGGGACTAGCGGGGGCGAGGCAGTACTTC. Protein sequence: CASSLEGLAGARQYF.

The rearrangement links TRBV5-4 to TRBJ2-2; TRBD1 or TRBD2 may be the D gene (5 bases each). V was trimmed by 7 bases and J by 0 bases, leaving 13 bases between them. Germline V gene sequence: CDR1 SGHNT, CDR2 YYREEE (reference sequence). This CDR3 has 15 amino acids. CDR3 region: CASAGQGPNTGELFF. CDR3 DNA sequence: TGTGCCAGCGCAGGCCAGGGACCGAACACCGGGGAGCTGTTTTTT.

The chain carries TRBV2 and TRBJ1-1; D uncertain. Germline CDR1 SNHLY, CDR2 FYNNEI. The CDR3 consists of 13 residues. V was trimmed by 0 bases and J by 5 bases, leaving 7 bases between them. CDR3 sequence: CASSEAPGTEAFF. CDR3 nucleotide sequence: TGTGCCAGCAGTGAAGCGCCGGGAACTGAAGCTTTCTTT.

CDR3 sequence: CASSPPGTANTEAFF. The CDR3 bases are TGTGCCAGCAGCCCCCCAGGGACGGCGAACACTGAAGCTTTCTTT. The chain links TRBV7-9 to TRBJ1-1; D might be TRBD1 (5 bases). Germline V CDR1 and CDR2: SEHNR, FQNEAQ (reference sequence). Deletions cut 5 bases from V and 1 base from J, with 14 bases between. The CDR3 runs to 15 residues.

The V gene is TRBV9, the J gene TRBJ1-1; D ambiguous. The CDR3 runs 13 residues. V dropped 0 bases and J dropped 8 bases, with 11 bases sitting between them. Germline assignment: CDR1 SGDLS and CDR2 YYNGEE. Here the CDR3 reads CASSVDWLEEAFF. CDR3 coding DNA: TGTGCCAGCAGCGTAGATTGGTTGGAAGAAGCTTTCTTT.